This T cell receptor (beta chain) was sequenced for a study of PD-L1 blockade in urothelial cancer. Across the whole study: Blood drawn 3 weeks (second dose) and 6 weeks after treatment start was analyzed.

CDR3 size: 14 residues. Trimming stripped 9 bases from V and 5 bases from J, with 17 bases between. The germline V gene has CDR1 LGHNA and CDR2 YSLEER. This clone was recorded a few times. Profiled with immunoSEQ multiplex PCR; TCRdb holds only in-frame clones, not every one. Among 35,000 to 40,000 clones, approximately 80% were seen once, and the ten largest hold around 3.8%. The chain combines TRBV4-3 with TRBJ2-1, with D possibly called TRBD1 or TRBD2 (8 bases each). This sample comprised PBMCs, obtained around atezolizumab (anti-PD-L1) treatment. The receptor was isolated from a man between 70 and 80 years old with urothelial cancer. CDR3 nucleotides: TGCGCCAGTAGCGGGACAGGTTATGACAATGAGCAGTTCTTC. This translates into CASSGTGYDNEQFF.